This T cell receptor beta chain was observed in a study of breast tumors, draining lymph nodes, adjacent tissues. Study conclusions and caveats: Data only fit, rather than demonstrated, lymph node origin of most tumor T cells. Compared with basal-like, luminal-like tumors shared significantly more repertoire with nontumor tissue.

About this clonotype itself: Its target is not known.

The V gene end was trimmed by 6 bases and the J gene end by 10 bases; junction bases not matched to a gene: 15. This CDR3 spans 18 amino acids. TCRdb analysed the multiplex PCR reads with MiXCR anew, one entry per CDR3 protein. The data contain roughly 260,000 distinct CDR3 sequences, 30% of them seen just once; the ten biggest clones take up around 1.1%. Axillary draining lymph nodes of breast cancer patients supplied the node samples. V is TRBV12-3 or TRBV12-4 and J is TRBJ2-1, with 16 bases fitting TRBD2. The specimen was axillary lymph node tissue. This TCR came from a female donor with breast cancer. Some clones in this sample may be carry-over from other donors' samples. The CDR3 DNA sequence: TGTGCCAGCAGCCATAACCCCGGGACTAGCGGGAGGGCCGGGGAGCAGTTCTTC. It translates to CASSHNPGTSGRAGEQFF.